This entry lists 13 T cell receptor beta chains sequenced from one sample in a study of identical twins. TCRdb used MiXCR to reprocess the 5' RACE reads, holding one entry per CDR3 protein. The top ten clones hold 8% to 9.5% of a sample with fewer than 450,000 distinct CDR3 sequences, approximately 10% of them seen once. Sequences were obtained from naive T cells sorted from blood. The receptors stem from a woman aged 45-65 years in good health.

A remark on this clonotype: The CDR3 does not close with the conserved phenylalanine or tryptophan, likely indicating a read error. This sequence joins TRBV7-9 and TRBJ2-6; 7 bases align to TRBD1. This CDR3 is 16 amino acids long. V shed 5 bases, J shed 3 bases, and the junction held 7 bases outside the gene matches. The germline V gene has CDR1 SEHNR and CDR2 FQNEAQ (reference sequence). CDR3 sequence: CASSRLTGVGANVLTV. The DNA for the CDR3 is TGTGCCAGCAGCCGACTAACAGGGGTTGGGGCCAACGTCCTGACTGTC.

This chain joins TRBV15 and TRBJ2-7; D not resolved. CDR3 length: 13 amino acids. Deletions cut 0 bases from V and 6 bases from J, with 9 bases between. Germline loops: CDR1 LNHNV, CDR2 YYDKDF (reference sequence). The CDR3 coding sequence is TGTGCCACCAGCAGAGATGACATCGGCGAGCAGTACTTC. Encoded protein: CATSRDDIGEQYF.

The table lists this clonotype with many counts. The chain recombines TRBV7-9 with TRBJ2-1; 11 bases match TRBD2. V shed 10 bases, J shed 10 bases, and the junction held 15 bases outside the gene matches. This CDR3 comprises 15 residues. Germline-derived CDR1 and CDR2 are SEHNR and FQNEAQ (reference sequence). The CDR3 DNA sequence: TGTGCCACCATCCAGGGCCTAGTAGCGGGAGGGGAGCAGTTCTTC. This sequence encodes CATIQGLVAGGEQFF.

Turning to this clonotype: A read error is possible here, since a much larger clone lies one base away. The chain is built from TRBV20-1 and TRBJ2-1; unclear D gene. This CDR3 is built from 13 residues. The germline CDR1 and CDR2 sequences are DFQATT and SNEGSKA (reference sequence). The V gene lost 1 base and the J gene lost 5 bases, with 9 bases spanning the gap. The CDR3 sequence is CSARVPVHNEQFF. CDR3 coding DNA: TGCAGTGCTAGAGTGCCAGTTCACAATGAGCAGTTCTTC.

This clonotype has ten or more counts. CDR3 residues: CSVDRPPDYEQYF. CDR3 nucleotide sequence: TGCAGCGTCGACAGGCCACCCGACTACGAGCAGTACTTC. This chain uses TRBV29-1 with TRBJ2-7; tentatively, D is TRBD1 (6 bases). The CDR3 has 13 residues. The V gene lost 6 bases and the J gene lost 3 bases, with 15 bases spanning the gap. The V gene's germline CDR1 is SQVTM and CDR2 ANQGSEA.

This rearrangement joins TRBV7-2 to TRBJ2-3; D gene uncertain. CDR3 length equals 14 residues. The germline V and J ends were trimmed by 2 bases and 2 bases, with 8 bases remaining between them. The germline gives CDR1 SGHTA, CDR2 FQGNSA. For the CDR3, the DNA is TGTGCCAGCAGCTTATGGGCCAACACAGATACGCAGTATTTT. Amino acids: CASSLWANTDTQYF.

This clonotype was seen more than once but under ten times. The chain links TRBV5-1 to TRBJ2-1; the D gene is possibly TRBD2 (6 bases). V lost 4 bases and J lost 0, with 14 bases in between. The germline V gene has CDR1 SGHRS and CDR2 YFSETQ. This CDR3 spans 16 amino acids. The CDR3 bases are TGCGCCAGCAGCCCGGGACTTCCGAGCTCCTACAATGAGCAGTTCTTC. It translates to CASSPGLPSSYNEQFF.

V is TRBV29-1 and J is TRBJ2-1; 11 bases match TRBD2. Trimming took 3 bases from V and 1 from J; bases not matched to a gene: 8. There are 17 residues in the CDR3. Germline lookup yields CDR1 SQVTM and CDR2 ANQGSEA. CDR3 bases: TGCAGCGTTGAGGGTCTAGCGGGAGGAGGGTCCTACAATGAGCAGTTCTTC. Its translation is CSVEGLAGGGSYNEQFF.

This CDR3 is CASSSLDRAADTQYF. The DNA for the CDR3 is TGCGCCAGCAGCTCGCTGGACAGGGCGGCAGATACGCAGTATTTT. V and J are TRBV5-1 and TRBJ2-3; 8 nucleotides align to TRBD1. The J segment lost 4 bases and the V segment lost 3 bases, leaving 7 bases of the junction unmatched. Germline CDR1 SGHRS, CDR2 YFSETQ. The CDR3 contains 15 residues.

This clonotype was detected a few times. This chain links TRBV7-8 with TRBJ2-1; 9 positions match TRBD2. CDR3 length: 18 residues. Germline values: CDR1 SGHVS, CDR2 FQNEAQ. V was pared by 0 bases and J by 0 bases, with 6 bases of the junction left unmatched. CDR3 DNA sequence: TGTGCCAGCAGCTTAGCGTTTCTAGCGGGAAGCTCCTACAATGAGCAGTTCTTC. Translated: CASSLAFLAGSSYNEQFF.

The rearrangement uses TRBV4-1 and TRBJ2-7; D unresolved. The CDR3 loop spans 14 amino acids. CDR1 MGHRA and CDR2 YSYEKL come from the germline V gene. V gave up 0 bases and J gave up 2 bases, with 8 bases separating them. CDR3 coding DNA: TGCGCCAGCAGCCAAGAGGAAGGGCCCTACGAGCAGTACGTC. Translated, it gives CASSQEEGPYEQYV.

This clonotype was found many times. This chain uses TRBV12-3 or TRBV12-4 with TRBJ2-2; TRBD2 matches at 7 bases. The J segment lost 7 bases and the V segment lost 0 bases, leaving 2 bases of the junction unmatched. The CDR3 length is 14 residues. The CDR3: CASSLAGGRGELFF. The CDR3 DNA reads TGTGCCAGCAGTTTAGCGGGAGGGCGCGGGGAGCTGTTTTTT.

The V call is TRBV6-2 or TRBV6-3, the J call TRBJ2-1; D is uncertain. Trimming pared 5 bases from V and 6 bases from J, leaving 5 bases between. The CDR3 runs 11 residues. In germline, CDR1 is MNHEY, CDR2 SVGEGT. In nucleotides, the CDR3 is TGTGCCAGCAGTGCAGGCAATGAGCAGTTCTTC. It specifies CASSAGNEQFF.